This T cell receptor beta chain was documented in a study of T cells after yellow fever vaccination. Synthesis of TCR cDNA relied on 5'RACE template switching, which attached a universal primer site and UMIs. TCRdb re-called the 5' RACE reads through MiXCR, storing one row per CDR3 protein. The top ten clones hold approximately 39% of a sample with about 120,000 distinct CDR3 sequences, 8% to 10% of them seen once. Trimming took 2 bases from V and 5 from J; bases not matched to a gene: 7. This CDR3 contains 15 residues. Per germline, CDR1 LNHNV and CDR2 YYDKDF (reference sequence). In this sample, this clonotype turned up many times.

The specimen was CD8+ T cells sorted from PBMCs, collected on the day of the yellow fever booster vaccination. The chain combines TRBV15 with TRBJ2-5; 8 nucleotides match TRBD1. This clonotype was sampled from a man younger than 35 who received the YFV17D yellow fever vaccine. CDR3 protein: CATSRPRTGRETQYF. The CDR3 DNA sequence: TGTGCCACCAGCAGACCCCGGACAGGGCGGGAGACCCAGTACTTC.